The entry below describes one TCR beta chain. The antigen is undetermined. The data originate from a study of T-cell memory formation after mild COVID-19. Study-level background: The study found TCR clusters largely donor specific. General study results and limits: Clones that contracted from day 15 to 85 had balanced CD4/CD8; later expanders were CD4+ biased.

TCRdb re-derived calls from the 5' RACE reads in MiXCR, one entry per CDR3 protein. Here the sample spans roughly 600,000 distinct CDR3 sequences, more than 15% being singletons. The receptor's source is an adult woman who had mild COVID-19 (a few samples of this study predate the infection). Cell type and time point are not known. Sequenced input: PBMCs or a T cell subset sorted from them (not recorded which).

The CDR3 reads CASSLRESNTEAFF. Here the CDR3 DNA reads TGCGCCAGCAGCTTGCGGGAATCGAACACTGAAGCTTTCTTT. The V call is TRBV5-1, the J call TRBJ1-1; D unresolved. CDR1 and CDR2 from the germline V gene are SGHRS and YFSETQ. The ends were cut back, 1 base at V and 1 base at J, with 8 bases in the middle. The CDR3 sequence is 14 residues long.